Listed here is a single TCR beta chain. The target of this receptor is not known. Base qualities are not provided; no much larger clone lies one nucleotide away. The cohort consisted of approximately 690 healthy bone marrow donors. All cohort members were sampled while nominally healthy, although unrecorded immune exposures were likely present. The donor tested CMV seronegative, placing the donor among the 350 to 400 seronegative members of the cohort. A peripheral blood sample was collected from each donor, and TCR beta sequencing was performed on peripheral blood mononuclear cells. Genomic DNA was extracted from the blood cell samples with the Qiagen DNeasy Blood Extraction Kit. The sample originates from a study of cytomegalovirus exposure and HLA in healthy donors listed by TCRdb under 2017. Regarding the study in general: An earlier analysis of several hundred of the donors reported approximately 270 Gb of sequence data and some 100 million unique TCR beta sequences from about 200 million T cells. Using immunosequencing, the study profiled T cell repertoires from roughly 650 subjects and related those repertoires to cytomegalovirus serostatus. About 310 gigabases of sequencing data and approximately 85 million unique TCR sequences were included in an early release covering around 600 HLA-typed donors. Donor age, sex, ethnicity and CMV serostatus were compiled together with the repertoire data. To study patterns of TCR occurrence, a later analysis re-analyzed previously published TCR beta repertoires from 550 to 800 donors and added high-resolution HLA genotyping. Every repertoire in the discovery cohort had been generated on one and the same sequencing platform. To predict cytomegalovirus infection status, the study combined high-throughput TCR immunosequencing, statistical association of individual TCRs with disease status, and machine learning. The later analysis used no new phenotypic data to find candidate immune exposures, relying instead on TCR beta sequences and their occurrence across donors. On average, about 200,000 unique TCR beta nucleotide sequences were sequenced per donor among more than 350 genotyped donors of the cohort, with roughly 18% of those sequences being non-productive. Several DR-DQ haplotypes were treated as single units for association and clustering because of strong linkage in the cohort. Genome-wide SNP genotypes for about 60% of the roughly 670 donors were used in a later genetic analysis, which treated that subset as a discovery cohort. To decide whether each TCR beta V gene segment behaved as functional or pseudogenic, an earlier analysis of some 570 of the donors relied on high-throughput TCR beta sequencing. Of the roughly 390 genotyped donors, less than 90% were placed in the genetic ancestry cluster associated with self-reported Caucasian donors. In addition to the first cohort of 650 to 750 subjects, a separate validation cohort of approximately 120 different subjects was used. The study was designed to test whether signatures of past pathogen exposure could be identified by cataloging public T cell receptors. HLA typing covered class I and class II loci at four-digit resolution. Typing coverage varied by locus: roughly 620-640 donors for A, B, C, DRB1 and DQB1; roughly 500 for DQA1; approximately 570 for DPA1; 450 to 480 for DPB1. The full study reports these points: Across donors, most TCR sequences were observed very rarely, whereas some public TCRs were present in many individuals. The presence/absence analyses assumed that sequencing depth was roughly uniform across donors, and that assumption may not be true. V-gene and J-gene trimming of TCR beta chains was associated with a missense DCLRE1C variant in a later genetic analysis, and the association was replicated in an independent cohort. A group of highly shared sequence variants was considered likely to be a technical artifact of the sequencing pipeline. Correlated functional status among segregating V segments might reflect linkage disequilibrium, but an unknown experimental factor could not be ruled out. The classifier was reported to diagnose cytomegalovirus status with high specificity and sensitivity in both the original cohort and the validation cohort. In the study, approximately 160 TCR beta chains were listed as associated with cytomegalovirus. CMV serostatus was the only immune exposure information available for the cohort. In an earlier analysis of more than 500 of the donors, most TCR beta V segments appeared in productive rearrangements about 87% or about 30% of the time, broadly matching IMGT annotations. A few of the identified cytomegalovirus-associated TCR beta chains were confirmed in vitro to be specific for cytomegalovirus antigens. A further reported finding was that TCR beta sequences accurately predicted the HLA-A and HLA-B alleles for most subjects in the first cohort. A later analysis found that most CMV-associated TCR beta chains appeared HLA-restricted, with HLA associations seemingly driven largely by CMV exposure. Because HLA typing was unavailable for some donors at each locus, only the typed subset was used in association tests. A later analysis found that TCR association rates varied across HLA loci, with DRB1 alleles showing the most associated TCRs and HLA-C alleles the fewest. When HLA alleles, especially DR and DQ, strongly co-occurred, TCR associations were difficult to assign to individual alleles. Compared with the approximately 700-donor mean, donors in an Asian-associated ancestry cluster had fewer N-insertions in productive TCRs, according to a later genetic analysis. Compared with equally common non-associated chains, HLA-associated TCR beta chains in a later analysis were more clonally expanded and had lower generation probabilities. In a later analysis, some 18,000 TCR beta sequences were associated with specific HLA alleles at a false discovery rate of 0.05. This cohort had only TCR beta chains sequenced, and the lack of alpha or paired-chain data limited which features could be detected. According to the authors, the approach could potentially be generalized to other disease states and immunological phenotypes. Because counts were too low, 15 to 20 rarely observed V segments, including chromosome 9 orphons, were excluded from the earlier analysis of 587 of the donors. According to a later analysis, parvovirus B19, influenza, CMV and Epstein-Barr virus appeared linked to several top co-occurrence clusters.

The library was prepared using the immunoSEQ multiplex PCR assay. For the multiplex PCR, a mixture combining 60 forward primers for TCR Vbeta segments and 13 reverse primers for TCR Jbeta segments was used. The CDR3 region of rearranged TCR beta genes was amplified from genomic DNA with a multiplex PCR assay. The amplified TCR beta libraries were sequenced on the Illumina HiSeq System as 87-base-pair reads. The paper's data handling went like this. A later analysis tallied 70 million to 100 million unique TCR beta chains across the 700 or so repertoires, and approximately 11 million of those chains were shared by two or more donors. Raw reads were error-corrected and collapsed into unique sequences by a nearest-neighbor algorithm in which closely related sequences were merged to remove PCR and sequencing errors. Alignment of CDR3 sequences to IMGT reference sequences was used to assign V, D and J gene segments. Each retained sequence needed at least a six-nucleotide match to both a V gene segment and a J gene segment. A rearrangement counted as productive if the CDR3 had no stop codons and remained in frame with V and J, and every other rearrangement counted as non-productive. Following IMGT convention, CDR3 was defined as the stretch from the second conserved V-encoded cysteine to the conserved J-encoded phenylalanine. Sequences without an unambiguous match to a single V gene segment were excluded from the earlier analysis of approximately 560 of the donors. In an earlier analysis of 587 of the donors, a V segment was called functional when productive rearrangements were above 56.7%, and segregating when the standard deviation between donors exceeded 5%. A statistical classification framework was built for diagnosing cytomegalovirus status from the catalog of TCR beta chain sequences. A later analysis assigned V and J genes by comparing TCR nucleotide sequences with IMGT/GENE-DB human TR gene sequences. Using the TCRdist pipeline, a later analysis assigned CDR3 sequences along with most-parsimonious VDJ recombination scenarios. A later analysis defined each TCR beta chain by its CDR3 amino acid sequence plus V-gene family, and excluded reads lacking a unique V-gene family. As a way to deal with suspected cross-contamination and a sequencing artifact, a later analysis dropped roughly 600 nucleotide sequences that were highly shared and had low generation probability. In a later analysis, a clonal expansion index was calculated for each public chain from normalized within-repertoire ranks of inferred template counts. Generation probabilities in a later analysis came from a VDJ recombination model fitted to out-of-frame rearrangements, and those results were checked against IGoR. In a later analysis, TCR-TCR, TCR-HLA and TCR-CMV co-occurrence was scored with hypergeometric tests, and a repertoire-size bias correction was applied to TCR pairs. False discovery rates were estimated in a later analysis by permuting HLA or CMV assignments 20 times. In a later analysis, co-occurring TCRs were grouped with DBSCAN, and TCRdist sequence similarity was added when clustering was performed within HLA-allele-positive subsets. Repertoires with fewer than 30,000 or more than 120,000 public chains, plus five repertoires with anomalous nucleotide sharing, were excluded from co-occurrence clustering. TCRdb's version of the immuneACCESS table is confined to in-frame rearrangements and falls short of the full clone set. An unresolved V gene accounts for under half of the shortfall where checked; the remainder is of unknown origin. That table gives V, J and clone size, and the DNA gave D and trimming. This sample comprises 140,000 or so clones, about 80% of them detected only once. The top ten clones comprise under 6% of the sample.

The sample comprised PBMCs. This receptor was taken from a man aged 35 to 55 in good health and CMV-seronegative.

The base sequence is TGTGCCAGCAGCGTCCGGGACAGGGTCTACAATGAGCAGTTCTTC. Translated, this is CASSVRDRVYNEQFF. Here the chain combines TRBV9 and TRBJ2-1, with 9 bases aligning to TRBD1. From a lookup of the germline V gene, CDR1 and CDR2 are SGDLS and YYNGEE. V trim: 2 bases; J trim: 3 bases; unmatched bases: 3. The CDR3 covers 15 residues, taking in both the cysteine and the phenylalanine. This entry keeps only the CDR3 DNA: 45 bases, framed from base 1.